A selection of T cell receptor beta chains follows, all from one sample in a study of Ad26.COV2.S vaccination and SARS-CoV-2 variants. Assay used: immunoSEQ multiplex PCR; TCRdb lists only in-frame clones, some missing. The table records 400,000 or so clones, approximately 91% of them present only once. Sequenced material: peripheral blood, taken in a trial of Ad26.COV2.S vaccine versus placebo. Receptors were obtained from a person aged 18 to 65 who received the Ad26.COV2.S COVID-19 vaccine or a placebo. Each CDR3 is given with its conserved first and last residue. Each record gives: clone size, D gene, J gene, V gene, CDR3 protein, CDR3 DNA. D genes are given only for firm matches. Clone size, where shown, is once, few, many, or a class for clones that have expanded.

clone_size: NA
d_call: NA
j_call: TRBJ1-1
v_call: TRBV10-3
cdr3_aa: CAISESMLVNTEAFF
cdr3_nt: TGTGCCATCAGTGAGTCGATGCTGGTGAACACTGAAGCTTTCTTT

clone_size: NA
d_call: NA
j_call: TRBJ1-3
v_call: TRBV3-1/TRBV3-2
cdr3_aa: CASSQEVSGNTIYF
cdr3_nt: TGTGCCAGCAGCCAAGAAGTCAGTGGAAACACCATATATTTT

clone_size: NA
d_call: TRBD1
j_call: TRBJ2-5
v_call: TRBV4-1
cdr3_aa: CASSRGQGQETQYF
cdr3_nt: TGCGCCAGCAGCCGAGGACAGGGCCAAGAGACCCAGTACTTC

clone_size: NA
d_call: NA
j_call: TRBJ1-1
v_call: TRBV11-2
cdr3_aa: CASSLVPSTEAFF
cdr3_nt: TGTGCCAGCAGCTTAGTTCCGAGCACTGAAGCTTTCTTT

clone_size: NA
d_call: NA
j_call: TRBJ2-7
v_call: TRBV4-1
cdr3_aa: CASSQDYRGVVEQYF
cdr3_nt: TGCGCCAGCAGCCAAGATTACCGCGGGGTTGTCGAGCAGTACTTC

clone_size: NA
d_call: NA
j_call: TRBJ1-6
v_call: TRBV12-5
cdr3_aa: CASGLAGRVESPLHF
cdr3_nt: TGTGCTAGTGGTTTGGCCGGTCGGGTGGAGTCACCCCTCCACTTT

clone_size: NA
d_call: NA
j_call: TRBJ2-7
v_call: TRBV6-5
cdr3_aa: CASSQRYEMGYPTF
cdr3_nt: TGTGCCAGCAGTCAACGATATGAGATGGGGTACCCTACTTTC

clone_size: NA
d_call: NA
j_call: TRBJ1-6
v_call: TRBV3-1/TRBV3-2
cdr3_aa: CASSAGPANSPLHF
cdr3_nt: TGTGCCAGCAGCGCCGGACCTGCTAATTCACCCCTCCACTTT

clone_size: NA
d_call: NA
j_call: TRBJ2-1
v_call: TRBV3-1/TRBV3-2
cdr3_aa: CASSQEGSYNEQFF
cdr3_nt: TGTGCCAGCAGCCAAGAGGGTTCCTACAATGAGCAGTTCTTC

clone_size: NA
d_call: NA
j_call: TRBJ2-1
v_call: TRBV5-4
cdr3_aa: CASSLQPNVYNEQFF
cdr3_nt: TGTGCCAGCAGCTTGCAGCCCAACGTTTACAATGAGCAGTTCTTC

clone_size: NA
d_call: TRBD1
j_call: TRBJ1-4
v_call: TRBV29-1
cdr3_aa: CSVDGTGNEKLFF
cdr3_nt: TGCAGCGTCGACGGGACAGGGAATGAAAAACTGTTTTTT

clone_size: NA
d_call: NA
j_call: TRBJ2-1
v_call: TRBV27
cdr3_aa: CASSLGVSTNEQFF
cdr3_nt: TGTGCCAGCAGCCTGGGTGTTTCAACCAATGAGCAGTTCTTC

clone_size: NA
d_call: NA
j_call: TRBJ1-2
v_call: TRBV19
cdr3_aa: CASRGAEELYGYTF
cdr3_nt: TGTGCCAGTAGGGGGGCGGAAGAACTCTATGGCTACACCTTC

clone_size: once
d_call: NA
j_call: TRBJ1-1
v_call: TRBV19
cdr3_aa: CASYQRVGGRTMNTEAFF
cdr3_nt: TGTGCCAGTTACCAACGGGTCGGGGGGCGGACCATGAACACTGAAGCTTTCTTT

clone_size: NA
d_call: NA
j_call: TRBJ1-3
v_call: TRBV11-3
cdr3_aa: CASSLYPGNTIYF
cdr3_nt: TGTGCCAGCAGCTTATACCCCGGAAACACCATATATTTT

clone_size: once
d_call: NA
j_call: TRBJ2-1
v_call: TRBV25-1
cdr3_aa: CASSELSGGSRNEQFF
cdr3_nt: TGTGCCAGCAGTGAATTGTCAGGGGGGTCAAGGAATGAGCAGTTCTTC

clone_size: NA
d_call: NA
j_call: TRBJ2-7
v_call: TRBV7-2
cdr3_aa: CASSLRQSSYEQYF
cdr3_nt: TGTGCCAGCAGCTTACGGCAGAGTTCCTACGAGCAGTACTTC

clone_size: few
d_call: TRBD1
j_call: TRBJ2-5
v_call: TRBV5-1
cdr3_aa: CASRYNDRAGAQYF
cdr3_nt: TGCGCCAGCAGATACAACGACAGGGCCGGGGCCCAGTACTTC

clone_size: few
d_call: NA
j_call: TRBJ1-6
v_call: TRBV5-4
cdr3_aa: CASSLIPNSPLHF
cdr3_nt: TGTGCCAGCAGCTTGATACCAAATTCACCCCTCCACTTT

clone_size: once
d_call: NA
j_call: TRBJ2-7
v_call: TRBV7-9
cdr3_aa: CASSLAPSSYEQYF
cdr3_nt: TGTGCCAGCAGCTTGGCTCCCAGCTCCTACGAGCAGTACTTC

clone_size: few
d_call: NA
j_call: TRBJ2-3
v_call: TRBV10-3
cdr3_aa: CAISETHNPTDTQYF
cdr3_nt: TGTGCCATCAGTGAGACTCACAACCCCACAGATACGCAGTATTTT

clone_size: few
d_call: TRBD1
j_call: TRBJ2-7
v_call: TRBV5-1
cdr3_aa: CASSSTGGLPYEQYF
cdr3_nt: TGCGCCAGCAGCTCCACAGGGGGCCTACCCTACGAGCAGTACTTC

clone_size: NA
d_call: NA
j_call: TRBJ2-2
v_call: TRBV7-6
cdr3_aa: CASSLSQGAGELFF
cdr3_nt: TGTGCCAGCAGCTTATCTCAGGGTGCCGGGGAGCTGTTTTTT

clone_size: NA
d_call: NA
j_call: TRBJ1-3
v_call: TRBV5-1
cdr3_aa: CASSIGSYSGNTIYF
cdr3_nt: TGCGCCAGCAGCATAGGATCCTACTCTGGAAACACCATATATTTT

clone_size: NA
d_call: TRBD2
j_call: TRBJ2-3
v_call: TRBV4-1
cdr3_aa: CASSQTPSGDFTDTQYF
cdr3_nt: TGCGCCAGCAGCCAAACCCCTAGCGGGGATTTCACAGATACGCAGTATTTT

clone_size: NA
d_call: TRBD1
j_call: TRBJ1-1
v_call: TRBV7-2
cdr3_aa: CASSFDRETEAFF
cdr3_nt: TGTGCCAGCAGCTTCGACAGGGAAACTGAAGCTTTCTTT

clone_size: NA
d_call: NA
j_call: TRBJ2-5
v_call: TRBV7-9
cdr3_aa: CASSFLPMGVETQYF
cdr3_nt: TGTGCCAGCAGCTTCCTTCCTATGGGCGTAGAGACCCAGTACTTC